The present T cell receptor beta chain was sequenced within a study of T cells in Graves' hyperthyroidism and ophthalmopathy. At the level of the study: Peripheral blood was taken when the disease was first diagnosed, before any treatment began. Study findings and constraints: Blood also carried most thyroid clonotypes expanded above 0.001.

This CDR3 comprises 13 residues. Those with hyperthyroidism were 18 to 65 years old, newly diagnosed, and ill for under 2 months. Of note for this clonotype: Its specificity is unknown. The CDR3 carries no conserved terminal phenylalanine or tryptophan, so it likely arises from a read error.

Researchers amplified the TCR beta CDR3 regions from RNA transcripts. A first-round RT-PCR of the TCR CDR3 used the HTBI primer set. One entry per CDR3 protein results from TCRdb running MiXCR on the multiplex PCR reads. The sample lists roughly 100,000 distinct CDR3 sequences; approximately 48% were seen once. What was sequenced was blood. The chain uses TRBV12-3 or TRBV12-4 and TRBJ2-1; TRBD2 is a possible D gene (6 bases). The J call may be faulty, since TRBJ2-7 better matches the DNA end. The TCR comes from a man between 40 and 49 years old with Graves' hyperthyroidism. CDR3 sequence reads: CASRESGVEEQYC. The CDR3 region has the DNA TGTGCCAGCAGGGAGTCGGGGGTAGAGGAGCAGTACTGC.